A single sample is the source of the 5 T cell receptor beta chains below, sequenced in a study of blood T cell repertoires in COVID-19. The method was immunoSEQ multiplex PCR; TCRdb's version includes in-frame clones alone and lacks a portion of them. In the table there are under 85,000 clones, 86% of which are singletons. The sequenced material came from peripheral blood. Receptors were obtained from a man aged 35-49 years with COVID-19, enrolled during active disease.

The gene calls are TRBV9 and TRBJ1-1; D possibly corresponds to TRBD1 (5 bases). CDR3 length: 16 amino acids. CDR1 SGDLS and CDR2 YYNGEE come from the germline V gene. V gave up 0 bases and J gave up 3 bases, with 15 bases separating them. Written as DNA, the CDR3 is TGTGCCAGCAGCGTAGGAGTGGCGCAGGGATACACTGAAGCTTTCTTT. It is translated as CASSVGVAQGYTEAFF.

This chain links TRBV5-6 with TRBJ1-4; TRBD1 is a possible D gene (6 bases). The V end lost 4 bases, the J end lost 2 bases, and 18 bases lay between the germline ends. CDR1 SGHDT and CDR2 YYEEEE come from the germline V gene. This CDR3 has 17 amino acids. The CDR3 DNA is TGTGCCAGCAGCCCCGGGACACCGGAACGGACTAATGAAAAACTGTTTTTT. Residues: CASSPGTPERTNEKLFF.

This sequence joins TRBV11-2 and TRBJ2-1; TRBD2 might be the D (6 bases). Germline V gene sequence: CDR1 SGHAT, CDR2 FQNNGV. The V gene lost 0 bases and the J gene lost 8 bases, with 11 bases spanning the gap. The CDR3 loop spans 14 amino acids. The CDR3 region has the DNA TGTGCCAGCAGCTTAGATCTGTCGGGGGATGAGCAGTTCTTC. Its translation is CASSLDLSGDEQFF.

This chain links TRBV27 with TRBJ2-5; no definite D call. The germline V gene has CDR1 MNHEY and CDR2 SMNVEV (reference sequence). Trimming removed 4 bases from V and 2 bases from J, with 8 bases in between. The CDR3 covers 13 residues. CDR3 bases: TGTGCCAGCAGTTCCCTAAATCAAGAGACCCAGTACTTC. Amino acid sequence: CASSSLNQETQYF.

Here the CDR3 DNA reads TGTGCCAGTAGTATAGGGGGCTACAGCAATCAGCCCCAGCATTTT. This sequence encodes CASSIGGYSNQPQHF. The chain recombines TRBV19 with TRBJ1-5; the D gene is possibly TRBD1 (5 bases). V was pared by 1 base and J by 1 base, with 8 bases between. Germline V gives CDR1 LNHDA, CDR2 SQIVND (reference sequence). This CDR3 contains 15 residues.